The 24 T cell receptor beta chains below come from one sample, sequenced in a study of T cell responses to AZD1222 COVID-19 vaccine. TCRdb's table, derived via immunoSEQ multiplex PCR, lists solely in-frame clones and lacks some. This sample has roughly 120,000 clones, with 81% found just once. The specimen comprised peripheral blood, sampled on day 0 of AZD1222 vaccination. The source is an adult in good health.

The CDR3 nucleotides read TGTGCCAGCTCACATCTCCCGACAGTAAGGGGGAATGAAAAACTGTTTTTT. This translates into CASSHLPTVRGNEKLFF. V and J are TRBV18 and TRBJ1-4; the D gene is possibly TRBD1 (6 bases). Germline lookup yields CDR1 KGHSH and CDR2 LQKENI. V was cut by 4 bases and J by 5 bases, with 20 bases left in between. The CDR3 loop spans 17 amino acids.

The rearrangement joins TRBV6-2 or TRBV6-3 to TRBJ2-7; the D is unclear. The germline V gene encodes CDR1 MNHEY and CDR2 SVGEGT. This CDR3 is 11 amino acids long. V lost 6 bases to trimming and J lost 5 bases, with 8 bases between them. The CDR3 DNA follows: TGTGCCAGCAGCCCCAGGAACGAGCAGTACTTC. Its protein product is CASSPRNEQYF.

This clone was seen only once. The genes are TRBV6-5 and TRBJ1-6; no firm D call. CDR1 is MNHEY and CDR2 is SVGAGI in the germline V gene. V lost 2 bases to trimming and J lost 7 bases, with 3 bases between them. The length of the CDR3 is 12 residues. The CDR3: CASSYRNSPLHF. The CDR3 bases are TGTGCCAGCAGTTACAGGAATTCACCCCTCCACTTT.

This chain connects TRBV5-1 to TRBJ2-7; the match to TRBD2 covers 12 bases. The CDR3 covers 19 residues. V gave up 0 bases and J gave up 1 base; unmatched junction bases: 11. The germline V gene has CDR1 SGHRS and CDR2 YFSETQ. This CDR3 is CASSLAQRRTSGNSYEQYF. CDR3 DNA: TGCGCCAGCAGCTTGGCACAGAGAAGGACTAGCGGGAATTCCTACGAGCAGTACTTC.

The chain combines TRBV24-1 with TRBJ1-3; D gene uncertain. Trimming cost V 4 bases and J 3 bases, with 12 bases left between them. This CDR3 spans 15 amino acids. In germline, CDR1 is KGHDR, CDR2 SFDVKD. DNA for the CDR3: TGTGCCACCAGTGACCCGGGAAGAGGTGGAAACACCATATATTTT. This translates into CATSDPGRGGNTIYF.

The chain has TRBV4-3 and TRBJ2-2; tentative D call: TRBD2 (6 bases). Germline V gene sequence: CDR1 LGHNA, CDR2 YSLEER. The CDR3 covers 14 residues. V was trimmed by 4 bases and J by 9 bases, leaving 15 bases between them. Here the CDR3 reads CASSREGGSRELFF. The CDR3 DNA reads TGCGCCAGCAGCCGCGAGGGAGGTTCCCGGGAGCTGTTTTTT.

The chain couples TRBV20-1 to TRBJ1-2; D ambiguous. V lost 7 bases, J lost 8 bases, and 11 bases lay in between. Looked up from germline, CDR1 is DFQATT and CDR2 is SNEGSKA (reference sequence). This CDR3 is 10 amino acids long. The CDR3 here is CSVWARGYTF. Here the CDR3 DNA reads TGCAGTGTTTGGGCACGGGGCTACACCTTC.

The CDR3 region has the DNA TGTGCCAGCAGCAGTTTGGGTCGGGGGGTTGATGAAAAACTGTTTTTT. Amino acid sequence: CASSSLGRGVDEKLFF. The rearrangement links TRBV27 to TRBJ1-4, with TRBD1 as a possible D gene (5 bases). V was trimmed by 6 bases and J by 6 bases, leaving 20 bases between them. This CDR3 comprises 16 residues. Germline V gene sequence: CDR1 MNHEY, CDR2 SMNVEV (reference sequence).

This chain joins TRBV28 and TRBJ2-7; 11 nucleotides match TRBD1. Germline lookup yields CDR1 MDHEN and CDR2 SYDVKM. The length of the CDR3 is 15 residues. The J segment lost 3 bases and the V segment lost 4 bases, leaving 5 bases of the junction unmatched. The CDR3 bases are TGTGCCAGCAGTTCGTGGACAGGGGGCTACTACGAGCAGTACTTC. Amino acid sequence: CASSSWTGGYYEQYF.

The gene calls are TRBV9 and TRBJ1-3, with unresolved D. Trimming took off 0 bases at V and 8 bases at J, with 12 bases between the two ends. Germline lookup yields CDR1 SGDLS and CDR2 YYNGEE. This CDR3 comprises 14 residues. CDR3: CASSVAGYSDTIYF. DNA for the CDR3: TGTGCCAGCAGCGTAGCGGGGTACAGTGACACCATATATTTT.

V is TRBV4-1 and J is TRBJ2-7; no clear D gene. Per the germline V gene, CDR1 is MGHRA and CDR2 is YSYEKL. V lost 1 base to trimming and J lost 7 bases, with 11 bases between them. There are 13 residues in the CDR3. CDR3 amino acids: CASSQVSLGEQYF. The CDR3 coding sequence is TGCGCCAGCAGCCAAGTTTCCTTAGGGGAGCAGTACTTC.

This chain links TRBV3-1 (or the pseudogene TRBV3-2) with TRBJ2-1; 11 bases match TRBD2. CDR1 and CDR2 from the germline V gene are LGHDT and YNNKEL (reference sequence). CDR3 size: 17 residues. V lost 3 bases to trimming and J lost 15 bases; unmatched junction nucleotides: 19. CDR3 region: CASSQTTLAGGNPLRFF. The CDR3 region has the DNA TGTGCCAGCAGCCAGACCACTCTAGCGGGGGGTAACCCTCTGCGGTTCTTC.

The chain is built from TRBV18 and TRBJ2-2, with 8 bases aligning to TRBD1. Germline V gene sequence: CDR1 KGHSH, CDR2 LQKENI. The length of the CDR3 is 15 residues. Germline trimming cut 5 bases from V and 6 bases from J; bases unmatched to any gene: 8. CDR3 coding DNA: TGTGCCAGCTCAACCCGGACAGGGAAGGCCGGGGAGCTGTTTTTT. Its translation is CASSTRTGKAGELFF. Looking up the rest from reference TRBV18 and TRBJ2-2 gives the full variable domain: NAGVMQNPRHLVRRRGQEARLRCSPMKGHSHVYWYRQLPEEGLKFMVYLQKENIIDESGMPKERFSAEFPKEGPSILRIQQVVRGDSAAYFCASSTRTGKAGELFFGEGSRLTVL.

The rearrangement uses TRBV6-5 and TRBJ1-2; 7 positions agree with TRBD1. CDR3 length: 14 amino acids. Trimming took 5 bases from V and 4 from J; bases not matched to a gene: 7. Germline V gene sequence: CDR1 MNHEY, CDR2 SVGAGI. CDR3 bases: TGTGCCAGCAGTAACCCGGGACAGCCCTATGGCTACACCTTC. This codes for CASSNPGQPYGYTF.

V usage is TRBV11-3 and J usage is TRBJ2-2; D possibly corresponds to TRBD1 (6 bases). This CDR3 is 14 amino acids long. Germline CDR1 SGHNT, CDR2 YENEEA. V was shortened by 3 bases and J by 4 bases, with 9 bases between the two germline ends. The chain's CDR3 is CASSLAGVTGELFF. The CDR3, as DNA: TGTGCCAGCAGCTTGGCAGGGGTCACCGGGGAGCTGTTTTTT.

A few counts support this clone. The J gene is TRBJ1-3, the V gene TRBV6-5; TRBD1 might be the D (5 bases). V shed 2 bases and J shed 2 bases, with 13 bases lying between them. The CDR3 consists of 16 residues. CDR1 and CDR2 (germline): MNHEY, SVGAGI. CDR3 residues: CASSYDAGVTGNTIYF. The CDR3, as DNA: TGTGCCAGCAGTTACGATGCGGGGGTAACTGGAAACACCATATATTTT.

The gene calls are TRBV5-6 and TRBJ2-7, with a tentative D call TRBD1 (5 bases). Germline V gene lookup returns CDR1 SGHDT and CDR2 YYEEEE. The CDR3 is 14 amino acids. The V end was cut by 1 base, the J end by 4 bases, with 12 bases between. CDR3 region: CASSLIGPGYEQYF. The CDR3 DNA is TGTGCCAGCAGCTTGATAGGTCCAGGGTACGAGCAGTACTTC.

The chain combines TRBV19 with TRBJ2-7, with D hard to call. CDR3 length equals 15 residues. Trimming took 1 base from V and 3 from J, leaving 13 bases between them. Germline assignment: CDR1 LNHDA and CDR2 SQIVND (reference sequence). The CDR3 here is CASSIGVGVLYEQYF. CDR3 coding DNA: TGTGCCAGTAGTATAGGTGTCGGAGTCCTCTACGAGCAGTACTTC.

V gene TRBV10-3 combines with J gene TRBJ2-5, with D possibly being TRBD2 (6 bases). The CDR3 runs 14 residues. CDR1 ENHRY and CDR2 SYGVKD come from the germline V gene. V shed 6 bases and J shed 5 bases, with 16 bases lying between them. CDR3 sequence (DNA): TGTGCCATCAGCGTAGGACCGGGGGTGGAGACCCAGTACTTC. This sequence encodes CAISVGPGVETQYF.

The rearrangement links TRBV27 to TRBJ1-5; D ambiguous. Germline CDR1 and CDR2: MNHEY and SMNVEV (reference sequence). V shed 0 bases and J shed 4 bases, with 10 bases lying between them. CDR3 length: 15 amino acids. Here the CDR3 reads CASSLSAGVNQPQHF. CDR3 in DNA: TGTGCCAGCAGTTTATCAGCTGGGGTAAATCAGCCCCAGCATTTT.

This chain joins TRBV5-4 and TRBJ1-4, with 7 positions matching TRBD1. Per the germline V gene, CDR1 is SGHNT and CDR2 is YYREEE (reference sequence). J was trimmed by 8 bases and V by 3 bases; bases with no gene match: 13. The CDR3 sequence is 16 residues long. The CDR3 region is CASSWSPGTVNEKLFF. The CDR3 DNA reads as TGTGCCAGCAGCTGGAGTCCCGGGACAGTAAACGAAAAACTGTTTTTT.

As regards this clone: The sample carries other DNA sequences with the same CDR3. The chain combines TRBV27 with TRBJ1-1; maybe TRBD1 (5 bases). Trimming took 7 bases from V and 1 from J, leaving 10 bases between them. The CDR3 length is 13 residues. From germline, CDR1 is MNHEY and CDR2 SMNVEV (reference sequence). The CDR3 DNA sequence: TGTGCCAGCATTGGACAACCGAACACTGAAGCTTTCTTT. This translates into CASIGQPNTEAFF.

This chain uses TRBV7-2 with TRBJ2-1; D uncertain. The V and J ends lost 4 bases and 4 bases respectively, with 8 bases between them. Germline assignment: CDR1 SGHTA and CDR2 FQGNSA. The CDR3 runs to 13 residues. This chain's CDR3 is CASSSALYNEQFF. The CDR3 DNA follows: TGTGCCAGCAGCTCCGCCCTTTACAATGAGCAGTTCTTC.

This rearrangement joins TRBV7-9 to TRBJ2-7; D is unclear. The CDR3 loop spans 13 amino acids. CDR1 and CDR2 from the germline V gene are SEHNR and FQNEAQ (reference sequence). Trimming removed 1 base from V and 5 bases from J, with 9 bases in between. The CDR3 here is CASSLGGADEQYF. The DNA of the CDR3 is TGTGCCAGCAGCTTAGGTGGAGCCGACGAGCAGTACTTC. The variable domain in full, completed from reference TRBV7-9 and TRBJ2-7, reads DTGVSQNPRHKITKRGQNVTFRCDPISEHNRLYWYRQTLGQGPEFLTYFQNEAQLEKSRLLSDRFSAERPKGSFSTLEIQRTEQGDSAMYLCASSLGGADEQYFGPGTRLTVT.